Sequencing of this T cell receptor (beta chain) was carried out in a study of human thymus T cells. Per germline, CDR1 GTSNPN and CDR2 SVGIG (reference sequence). With 2 bases removed from V and 4 bases from J, the gap between germline ends came to 8 bases. The CDR3 totals 13 residues. General observations from the study: There were highly overlapping thymic repertoires among unrelated individuals, as related research reported. Thymic and blood repertoires appeared to display a bias in their usage of V and J genes.

TCRdb keeps only in-frame clones here, not all; method: immunoSEQ multiplex PCR. The sample lists some 130,000 clones; about 94% were seen once. A word on this clone: The antigen remains unidentified.

Corrective cardiac operations yielded the resected thymus tissue. Congenital heart defects were the reason for the corrective surgery that the donors, healthy Finnish infants, were having. The gene calls are TRBV30 and TRBJ1-4; D is unclear. Sequencing input: thymus tissue. The TCR sequence derives from a boy under two years old with a congenital heart defect but otherwise immunologically healthy. CDR3 amino acids: CAWSWAHNEKLFF. CDR3 nucleotide sequence: TGTGCCTGGAGTTGGGCCCATAATGAAAAACTGTTTTTT.